This entry lists 11 T cell receptor beta chains sequenced from one sample in a study of OX40 agonist ivuxolimab in advanced cancers. Sequenced by immunoSEQ multiplex PCR; TCRdb stores in-frame clones only, minus some. The data hold approximately 62,000 clones, with approximately 86% observed a single time. The specimen was CD4+ or CD8+ T cells sorted from blood, collected in a trial of the OX40 agonist ivuxolimab. These receptors all stem from an adult with an advanced solid tumor such as melanoma, head and neck, liver or kidney cancer.

The rearrangement links TRBV19 to TRBJ2-4; D possibly corresponds to TRBD1 (6 bases). Germline V gives CDR1 LNHDA, CDR2 SQIVND (reference sequence). The CDR3 covers 15 residues. V was trimmed by 3 bases and J by 0 bases, leaving 9 bases between them. CDR3 residues: CASSIGQLAKNIQYF. In DNA form, the CDR3 reads TGTGCCAGTAGTATCGGACAGCTAGCCAAAAACATTCAGTACTTC. Full variable domain (missing parts from reference TRBV19 and TRBJ2-4): DGGITQSPKYLFRKEGQNVTLSCEQNLNHDAMYWYRQDPGQGLRLIYYSQIVNDFQKGDIAEGYSVSREKKESFPLTVTSAQKNPTAFYLCASSIGQLAKNIQYFGAGTRLSVL.

This clone showed up just once. The chain combines TRBV29-1 with TRBJ2-7; 9 nucleotides match TRBD1. Looked up from germline, CDR1 is SQVTM and CDR2 is ANQGSEA. The trim removed 4 bases at V and 6 bases at J, leaving 4 bases unmatched. The CDR3 contains 12 residues. CDR3 coding DNA: TGCAGCGTTGTAGGACAGGGGCGCGAGCAGTACTTC. Amino acid sequence: CSVVGQGREQYF.

V usage is TRBV11-3 and J usage is TRBJ2-2; no definite D call. The CDR3 length is 16 residues. Germline V gene sequence: CDR1 SGHNT, CDR2 YENEEA. V lost 5 bases and J lost 4, with 17 bases in between. The DNA of the CDR3 is TGTGCCAGCAGCCCGGCTGGGTGGGTCTCCACCGGGGAGCTGTTTTTT. It encodes CASSPAGWVSTGELFF.

This sequence joins TRBV7-2 and TRBJ1-3; D is undetermined. Trimming pared 1 base from V and 0 bases from J, leaving 4 bases between. The length of the CDR3 is 14 residues. Germline V lookup: CDR1 SGHTA, CDR2 FQGNSA. In DNA, the CDR3 is TGTGCCAGCAGCTTAGGAAACTCTGGAAACACCATATATTTT. It codes for CASSLGNSGNTIYF.

This chain uses TRBV5-4 with TRBJ1-2; TRBD1 might be the D (6 bases). The CDR3 length is 13 residues. Germline CDR1 SGHNT, CDR2 YYREEE (reference sequence). Trimming stripped 1 base from V and 6 bases from J, with 10 bases between. CDR3 bases: TGTGCCAGCAGCTTGAAGGGGGTAAATGGCTACACCTTC. This codes for CASSLKGVNGYTF.

This sequence joins TRBV11-2 and TRBJ2-1; D assignment may be TRBD1 or TRBD2 (6 bases each). Germline-derived CDR1 and CDR2 are SGHAT and FQNNGV. V dropped 3 bases and J dropped 3 bases, with 18 bases sitting between them. The CDR3 extends over 17 amino acids. CDR3 residues: CASSLGGQTESYNEQFF. CDR3 in DNA: TGTGCCAGCAGCTTGGGGGGCCAGACCGAGAGCTACAATGAGCAGTTCTTC.

The CDR3 region is CASSSRTGRGLNSPLHF. CDR3 coding DNA: TGTGCCAGCAGTTCCCGGACAGGTCGCGGGCTCAATTCACCCCTCCACTTT. This chain connects TRBV27 to TRBJ1-6; 7 bases fit TRBD1. CDR3 size: 17 residues. The V segment lost 4 bases and the J segment 7 bases; nucleotides outside the gene matches: 13. Germline CDR1 and CDR2: MNHEY and SMNVEV (reference sequence).

This clone was detected only a few times. The chain carries TRBV30 and TRBJ1-1, with D perhaps TRBD1 (5 bases). CDR3 length: 11 amino acids. With 5 bases removed from V and 5 bases from J, the gap between germline ends came to 9 bases. CDR1 GTSNPN and CDR2 SVGIG come from the germline V gene (reference sequence). The CDR3 DNA reads TGTGCCTGGCAAGGGGAGACTGAAGCTTTCTTT. This sequence encodes CAWQGETEAFF.

This clone was picked up a small number of times. This rearrangement joins TRBV2 to TRBJ1-1; D may be TRBD1 (6 bases). The germline V and J ends were trimmed by 7 bases and 6 bases, with 15 bases remaining between them. The CDR3 sequence is 13 residues long. Germline CDR1 is SNHLY and CDR2 is FYNNEI. CDR3 residues: CASTRETGAEAFF. For the CDR3, the DNA is TGTGCCAGCACTAGGGAGACAGGAGCTGAAGCTTTCTTT.

The chain recombines TRBV7-8 with TRBJ2-7; 11 bases map to TRBD2. The CDR3 has 16 amino acids. The germline V gene has CDR1 SGHVS and CDR2 FQNEAQ. Trimming removed 3 bases from V and 2 bases from J; junction bases left unmatched: 6. The CDR3 nucleotides read TGTGCCAGCAGCTTCATACTAGCGGGAGACCCCTACGAGCAGTACTTC. It codes for CASSFILAGDPYEQYF.

This chain links TRBV6-6 with TRBJ1-6; D possibly corresponds to TRBD1 (6 bases). The germline gives CDR1 MNHNY, CDR2 SVGAGI (reference sequence). The V gene lost 0 bases and the J gene lost 5 bases, with 8 bases spanning the gap. The CDR3 has 15 residues. CDR3 in DNA: TGTGCCAGCAGTTACTCTGGACAGAATAATTCACCCCTCCACTTT. Amino acids: CASSYSGQNNSPLHF.